The sequence of this TCR beta chain was determined in a study of cytomegalovirus exposure and HLA in healthy donors. General study points: CMV serostatus stood as the only immune exposure information on hand. Most TCR sequences proved rare, with some public TCRs found in many donors. It was confirmed in vitro that a few of the CMV-associated chains were specific for CMV antigens.

The CDR3 sequence is 15 residues long. Germline loops: CDR1 SGDLS, CDR2 YYNGEE. The junction had 8 bases not matched to a gene; V was cut back by 3 bases and J by 5 bases. Concerning this clone itself: What it binds is not known.

PCR was performed using 60 Vbeta and 13 Jbeta primers. The assay was immunoSEQ multiplex PCR, and TCRdb's table has in-frame clones only and misses some. The table shows about 100,000 clones, with approximately 79% occurring only once. The specimen sequenced was PBMCs. The clonotype comes from an older woman in good health and CMV-seropositive. The rearrangement joins TRBV9 to TRBJ2-7; TRBD2 matches at 10 bases. The DNA of the CDR3 is TGTGCCAGCAGCGCGGGCCCGGGACTAGCGAACGAGCAGTACTTC. This translates into CASSAGPGLANEQYF.